Given below is one T cell receptor beta chain in context. This entry belongs to a study of CD4+ T cells in melanoma. Only in-frame clones appear in the TCRdb table, and some are missing; sequencing was by immunoSEQ multiplex PCR. Of over 130,000 clones in the sample, 92% were seen once. Looked up from germline, CDR1 is MNHEY and CDR2 is SVGAGI. This CDR3 contains 13 residues. Trimming pared 5 bases from V and 6 bases from J, leaving 8 bases between. The clonotype comes from a human donor with melanoma. This chain links TRBV6-5 with TRBJ1-6; D unclear. The CDR3 DNA reads as TGTGCCAGCAGTCAGGTCCTTAATTCACCCCTCCACTTT. As protein: CASSQVLNSPLHF.